These 14 T cell receptor beta chains were all obtained from the same sample, sequenced in a study of T cells in Graves' hyperthyroidism and ophthalmopathy. Amplification targeted TCR beta CDR3 regions from RNA transcripts. During a first-round RT-PCR of the TCR CDR3, the HTBI primer set was used. TCRdb processed the multiplex PCR reads anew with MiXCR; each CDR3 protein has one entry. The sample lists approximately 740,000 distinct CDR3 sequences, roughly 15% occurring once. Sequenced material: blood. These receptors all come from a woman under 30 with Graves' hyperthyroidism.

This clonotype was counted ten times or more. The chain combines TRBV20-1 with TRBJ2-7; D is uncertain. With 6 bases removed from V and 2 bases from J, the gap between germline ends came to 17 bases. This CDR3 comprises 14 residues. Per germline, CDR1 DFQATT and CDR2 SNEGSKA (reference sequence). CDR3 in DNA: TGCAGTGCGGGTGCGGAGCGCCTTGCCTACGAGCAGTACTTC. Translating gives CSAGAERLAYEQYF.

This clonotype was detected many times. The chain is built from TRBV2 and TRBJ2-6; weak D call: TRBD2 (6 bases). V was trimmed by 3 bases and J by 7 bases, leaving 13 bases between them. The germline V gene has CDR1 SNHLY and CDR2 FYNNEI. The CDR3 is made up of 15 amino acids. The CDR3 reads CASSERDARANVLTF. Written as DNA, the CDR3 is TGTGCCAGCAGTGAGCGGGACGCTCGCGCCAACGTCCTGACTTTC.

This clonotype was detected ten times or more. This chain links TRBV28 with TRBJ2-1, with 8 bases identical to TRBD1. Germline CDR1 and CDR2: MDHEN and SYDVKM. This CDR3 region has 15 residues. J lost 8 bases, V lost 2 bases, and 8 bases had no gene match. The CDR3 loop is CASSLRAGGLDEQFF. DNA for the CDR3: TGTGCCAGCAGTTTACGGGCAGGGGGCTTGGATGAGCAGTTCTTC.

This clonotype was detected many times. The chain combines TRBV20-1 with TRBJ2-5, with 10 bases aligning to TRBD2. The CDR3 is made up of 13 amino acids. Trimming cost V 6 bases and J 5 bases; bases outside gene matches: 6. In germline, CDR1 is DFQATT, CDR2 SNEGSKA (reference sequence). The CDR3 region has the DNA TGCAGTGCCCCGGGACTAGCGACGGAGACCCAGTACTTC. Protein product: CSAPGLATETQYF.

This clonotype has just a few counts. The J gene is TRBJ2-3, the V gene TRBV9; D might be TRBD2 (5 bases). Looked up from germline, CDR1 is SGDLS and CDR2 is YYNGEE. Deletions cut 0 bases from V and 2 bases from J, with 10 bases between. The CDR3 is made up of 15 amino acids. CDR3 region: CASSVGGSVTDTQYF. CDR3 DNA sequence: TGTGCCAGCAGCGTAGGCGGTAGCGTCACAGATACGCAGTATTTT. The full variable domain, its missing parts supplied by reference TRBV9 and TRBJ2-3, is DSGVTQTPKHLITATGQRVTLRCSPRSGDLSVYWYQQSLDQGLQFLIQYYNGEERAKGNILERFSAQQFPDLHSELNLSSLELGDSALYFCASSVGGSVTDTQYFGPGTRLTVL.

As for this clonotype: This could be a read error, since a much larger clone is one nucleotide away. The gene calls are TRBV7-2 and TRBJ1-6, with unresolved D. This CDR3 comprises 14 residues. From germline, CDR1 is SGHTA and CDR2 FQGNSA. In nucleotides, the CDR3 is TGTGCCCGCAGCTTAGCGGGCCCCTATTCACCCCTCCACTTT. It is translated as CARSLAGPYSPLHF.

This clonotype was seen repeatedly, ten times or more. The V and J genes are TRBV27 and TRBJ2-7, with D perhaps matching TRBD2 (6 bases). V was trimmed by 5 bases and J by 2 bases, leaving 16 bases between them. The CDR3 is made up of 15 amino acids. Germline V lookup: CDR1 MNHEY, CDR2 SMNVEV (reference sequence). The CDR3 reads CASSLDSREAYEQYF. The CDR3 region has the DNA TGTGCCAGCAGTCTCGATTCGAGGGAGGCCTACGAGCAGTACTTC.

This clonotype showed up many times. This rearrangement joins TRBV28 to TRBJ2-7; TRBD2 matches 8 bases. Germline CDR1 reads MDHEN; CDR2 reads SYDVKM. J gave up 2 bases and V 1 base, and 4 bases lay outside the gene matches. The CDR3 runs to 15 residues. CDR3 bases: TGTGCCAGCAGTTTATTAGCGGGGACCACCTACGAGCAGTACTTC. Translation gives CASSLLAGTTYEQYF.

This clonotype was detected ten times or more. The V and J genes are TRBV5-4 and TRBJ1-2; 7 bases align to TRBD1. This CDR3 has 12 residues. Looked up from germline, CDR1 is SGHNT and CDR2 is YYREEE (reference sequence). The V gene end was trimmed by 3 bases and the J gene end by 8 bases; junction bases not matched to a gene: 4. This CDR3 reads CASSSGTDGYTF. CDR3 sequence (DNA): TGTGCCAGCAGCTCCGGGACAGACGGCTACACCTTC.

The chain employs TRBV28 and TRBJ2-7, with 9 bases identical to TRBD1. The germline V gene encodes CDR1 MDHEN and CDR2 SYDVKM. The ends lost 6 bases at V and 1 base at J; junction bases unmatched: 16. The CDR3 is 18 residues long. The CDR3 loop is CASRRTGGAGGRSYEQYF. The DNA of the CDR3 is TGTGCCAGCAGGAGAACAGGGGGCGCCGGCGGGAGATCCTACGAGCAGTACTTC.

This clonotype was counted many times. The rearrangement links TRBV7-2 to TRBJ2-1; unclear D gene. Germline assignment: CDR1 SGHTA and CDR2 FQGNSA. This CDR3 is 15 amino acids long. V was shortened by 2 bases and J by 4 bases, with 12 bases between the two germline ends. CDR3 sequence (DNA): TGTGCCAGCAGCTTAAAGTCATCGGGTTACAATGAGCAGTTCTTC. Its protein product is CASSLKSSGYNEQFF.

At least ten counts were recorded for this clonotype. This CDR3 reads CASNPGSKESLIYEQYF. CDR3 coding DNA: TGTGCCAGCAACCCAGGTAGCAAGGAATCATTGATCTACGAGCAGTACTTC. The chain is built from TRBV7-3 and TRBJ2-7; D is uncertain. The CDR3 sequence is 17 residues long. Between the trimmed V and J ends, which lost 7 bases and 3 bases, there was a span of 25 bases. Germline loops: CDR1 SGHTA, CDR2 FQGTGA.

The table lists this clonotype with many counts. V gene TRBV2 combines with J gene TRBJ1-6; TRBD1 matches 12 bases. The CDR3 has 15 residues. Germline assignment: CDR1 SNHLY and CDR2 FYNNEI. V shed 5 bases, J shed 11 bases, and the junction held 7 bases outside the gene matches. DNA of the CDR3: TGTGCCAGCAGTCAGGGACAGGGGGCGCATGCACCCCTCCACTTT. It encodes CASSQGQGAHAPLHF.

The gene calls are TRBV18 and TRBJ2-7; D possibly corresponds to TRBD2 (5 bases). The V end lost 5 bases, the J end lost 3 bases, and 17 bases lay between the germline ends. Germline V gene sequence: CDR1 KGHSH, CDR2 LQKENI. The length of the CDR3 is 15 residues. CDR3 region: CASSTRTRFIYEQYF. The CDR3 DNA follows: TGTGCCAGCTCAACTAGGACGCGGTTCATCTACGAGCAGTACTTC.